The 25 T cell receptor beta chains presented below share a single source sample, sequenced in a study of OX40 agonist ivuxolimab in advanced cancers. Produced via immunoSEQ multiplex PCR; TCRdb's table is partial and in-frame only. Altogether about 72,000 clones are present, about 89% being singletons, with the ten largest covering less than 6%. The material sequenced was CD4+ or CD8+ T cells sorted from blood, taken in a trial of the OX40 agonist ivuxolimab. These receptor sequences come from an adult with an advanced solid tumor such as melanoma, head and neck, liver or kidney cancer.

This chain uses TRBV11-3 with TRBJ2-5; TRBD2 agrees at 7 bases. J was trimmed by 4 bases and V by 1 base; bases with no gene match: 6. The CDR3 runs to 15 residues. Looked up from germline, CDR1 is SGHNT and CDR2 is YENEEA. The CDR3 DNA sequence: TGTGCCAGCAGCTTAGTGGGAGGGCCGAGAGAGACCCAGTACTTC. This gives the protein CASSLVGGPRETQYF. The whole variable domain, remainder taken from reference TRBV11-3 and TRBJ2-5, is EAGVVQSPRYKIIEKKQPVAFWCNPISGHNTLYWYLQNLGQGPELLIRYENEEAVDDSQLPKDRFSAERLKGVDSTLKIQPAELGDSAVYLCASSLVGGPRETQYFGPGTRLLVL.

The CDR3 nucleotides read TGTGCCAGCAGCTTAGCCCTCCGGGACACCTACGAGCAGTACTTC. Translated, it gives CASSLALRDTYEQYF. V is TRBV7-9 and J is TRBJ2-7; TRBD1 is a possible D gene (6 bases). Between the trimmed V and J ends, which lost 0 bases and 2 bases, there was a span of 11 bases. Germline CDR1 and CDR2: SEHNR and FQNEAQ (reference sequence). There are 15 residues in the CDR3.

On this clone: This sample also contains other DNA sequences that code for the same CDR3. The rearrangement uses TRBV7-9 and TRBJ2-7; no definite D call. V was trimmed by 5 bases and J by 0 bases, leaving 2 bases between them. The length of the CDR3 is 11 residues. CDR1 is SEHNR and CDR2 is FQNEAQ in the germline V gene (reference sequence). CDR3 amino acids: CASSPSYEQYF. The DNA of the CDR3 is TGTGCCAGCAGCCCCTCCTACGAGCAGTACTTC.

The chain uses TRBV29-1 and TRBJ2-1; the match to TRBD2 covers 10 bases. The CDR3 is made up of 16 amino acids. Germline CDR1 is SQVTM and CDR2 is ANQGSEA. The J segment lost 4 bases and the V segment lost 1 base, leaving 7 bases of the junction unmatched. The CDR3 here is CSVEGALAGVYNEQFF. For the CDR3, the DNA is TGCAGCGTTGAAGGCGCGCTAGCGGGGGTTTACAATGAGCAGTTCTTC.

In DNA form, the CDR3 reads TGCGCCAGCAGCCAAGTTAGTAGCGGACTCACAGATACGCAGTATTTT. Amino acids: CASSQVSSGLTDTQYF. This chain connects TRBV4-3 to TRBJ2-3; a weak D match, TRBD2 (6 bases). Germline V lookup: CDR1 LGHNA, CDR2 YSLEER. Trimming removed 1 base at V and 2 bases at J, with 13 bases between. The CDR3 is 16 residues long.

The chain links TRBV6-4 to TRBJ2-7, with a tentative D call TRBD1 (7 bases). The CDR3 is 14 residues long. V dropped 4 bases and J dropped 2 bases, with 12 bases sitting between them. Germline lookup yields CDR1 MRHNA and CDR2 SNTAGT. In DNA form, the CDR3 reads TGTGCCAGCAGTGCAGGGGGGATAGCCTACGAGCAGTACTTC. It encodes CASSAGGIAYEQYF.

This chain uses TRBV27 with TRBJ2-1, with 7 bases lining up with TRBD2. The CDR3 runs to 15 residues. CDR1 is MNHEY, CDR2 SMNVEV, per germline (reference sequence). V lost 6 bases, J lost 4 bases, and 9 bases stayed unmatched. CDR3 residues: CASSPVGGLYNEQFF. DNA for the CDR3: TGTGCCAGCAGCCCAGTGGGAGGGCTGTACAATGAGCAGTTCTTC.

The chain uses TRBV7-9 and TRBJ1-1; the D is unclear. The CDR3 is 15 residues long. Germline assignment: CDR1 SEHNR and CDR2 FQNEAQ (reference sequence). The germline V and J ends were trimmed by 1 base and 4 bases, with 13 bases remaining between them. The CDR3 spells CASSLGAYRPTEAFF. CDR3 DNA: TGTGCCAGCAGCTTAGGGGCATACCGGCCCACTGAAGCTTTCTTT. Variable domain in full (rest from reference TRBV7-9 and TRBJ1-1): DTGVSQNPRHKITKRGQNVTFRCDPISEHNRLYWYRQTLGQGPEFLTYFQNEAQLEKSRLLSDRFSAERPKGSFSTLEIQRTEQGDSAMYLCASSLGAYRPTEAFFGQGTRLTVV.

The chain recombines TRBV19 with TRBJ2-1, with 11 positions matching TRBD2. This CDR3 has 15 residues. CDR1 is LNHDA, CDR2 SQIVND, per germline (reference sequence). Trimming at V came to 6 bases and at J to 6 bases, leaving 7 bases not matched to a gene. The CDR3 protein is CASRLLAGVFNEQFF. In DNA, the CDR3 is TGTGCCAGTAGGTTACTAGCGGGAGTGTTCAATGAGCAGTTCTTC.

The CDR3 region is CASSLATSGGRYTQYF. DNA of the CDR3: TGTGCCAGCAGCTTAGCAACTAGCGGGGGGCGTTATACGCAGTATTTT. The rearrangement links TRBV7-8 to TRBJ2-3, with 12 positions matching TRBD2. Germline loops: CDR1 SGHVS, CDR2 FQNEAQ. The V gene end was trimmed by 0 bases and the J gene end by 7 bases; junction bases not matched to a gene: 5. The CDR3 spans 16 residues. The whole variable domain, remainder taken from reference TRBV7-8 and TRBJ2-3, is GAGVSQSPRYKVAKRGQDVALRCDPISGHVSLFWYQQALGQGPEFLTYFQNEAQLDKSGLPSDRFFAERPEGSVSTLKIQRTQQEDSAVYLCASSLATSGGRYTQYFGPGTRLTVL.

The chain couples TRBV15 to TRBJ1-1; unclear D gene. CDR3 length: 15 amino acids. CDR1 and CDR2 (germline): LNHNV, YYDKDF (reference sequence). Trimming shortened V by 4 bases and J by 1 base, and 13 bases separated the two germline ends. The chain's CDR3 is CATSTLDKPNTEAFF. In DNA form, the CDR3 reads TGTGCCACCAGCACTTTAGACAAGCCGAACACTGAAGCTTTCTTT.

This chain joins TRBV15 and TRBJ1-5; D is undetermined. Trimming left V 1 base short and J 7 bases short, with 17 bases between. The germline V gene has CDR1 LNHNV and CDR2 YYDKDF (reference sequence). The CDR3 runs 16 residues. For the CDR3, the DNA is TGTGCCACCAGCAGAGGGACCCTTGACGGAGGACAGCCCCAGCATTTT. Its translation is CATSRGTLDGGQPQHF.

V gene TRBV6-5 combines with J gene TRBJ2-1; D is possibly TRBD1 (6 bases). The CDR3 totals 13 residues. V was shortened by 0 bases and J by 10 bases, with 10 bases between the two germline ends. CDR1 MNHEY and CDR2 SVGAGI come from the germline V gene. CDR3 DNA sequence: TGTGCCAGCAGTTACTCCGGGACACTCGAGCAGTTCTTC. It translates to CASSYSGTLEQFF.

The genes are TRBV5-1 and TRBJ2-7; weak D call: TRBD2 (5 bases). The CDR3 runs 15 residues. The germline gives CDR1 SGHRS, CDR2 YFSETQ. The V end lost 1 base, the J end lost 7 bases, and 18 bases lay between the germline ends. In nucleotides, the CDR3 is TGCGCCAGCAGCTTGTCCGGACCTAGCTATGGGGAGCAGTACTTC. Translated: CASSLSGPSYGEQYF.

The gene calls are TRBV4-2 and TRBJ2-5; the match to TRBD2 covers 9 bases. The V gene's germline CDR1 is LGHNA and CDR2 YNFKEQ. This CDR3 spans 16 amino acids. V was clipped by 2 bases and J by 4 bases; unmatched bases: 8. CDR3 sequence reads: CASSQRAGGPGETQYF. CDR3 sequence (DNA): TGTGCCAGCAGCCAACGAGCGGGGGGCCCGGGAGAGACCCAGTACTTC.

The rearrangement links TRBV2 to TRBJ2-7; TRBD1 might be the D (6 bases). V was trimmed by 6 bases and J by 0 bases, leaving 6 bases between them. The germline gives CDR1 SNHLY, CDR2 FYNNEI. CDR3 size: 12 residues. CDR3 bases: TGTGCCAGCAGGGACAGCTCCTACGAGCAGTACTTC. Protein sequence: CASRDSSYEQYF.

The rearrangement uses TRBV10-3 and TRBJ2-3; tentatively, D is TRBD2 (5 bases). The CDR3 is made up of 16 amino acids. The V gene lost 3 bases and the J gene lost 7 bases, with 20 bases spanning the gap. CDR1 ENHRY and CDR2 SYGVKD come from the germline V gene. The CDR3 loop reads CAISEVVIGEFNTQYF. The CDR3 bases are TGTGCCATCAGTGAAGTGGTAATCGGGGAGTTCAATACGCAGTATTTT.

This chain links TRBV9 with TRBJ2-2; 7 bases agree with TRBD2. V was clipped by 1 base and J by 5 bases; unmatched bases: 8. The CDR3 runs 16 residues. Germline values: CDR1 SGDLS, CDR2 YYNGEE. The CDR3 DNA reads TGTGCCAGCAGCGTACGGGAGCGGGATGGAACCGGGGAGCTGTTTTTT. Translating gives CASSVRERDGTGELFF.

The gene calls are TRBV15 and TRBJ2-7, with D possibly being TRBD1 (5 bases). Germline loops: CDR1 LNHNV, CDR2 YYDKDF (reference sequence). The CDR3 is 16 amino acids. V shed 0 bases and J shed 2 bases, with 14 bases lying between them. The CDR3 nucleotides read TGTGCCACCAGCAGAGATAGGCAGGGAACCGCCTACGAGCAGTACTTC. It specifies CATSRDRQGTAYEQYF.

The chain combines TRBV6-5 with TRBJ2-7; 7 bases map to TRBD2. Germline loops: CDR1 MNHEY, CDR2 SVGAGI. The CDR3 runs to 12 residues. The trim removed 6 bases at V and 3 bases at J, leaving 2 bases unmatched. The CDR3 region is CASSSGNYEQYF. In DNA, the CDR3 is TGTGCCAGCAGCAGCGGGAACTACGAGCAGTACTTC.

The DNA of the CDR3 is TGTGCCAGCAGCTTGTTCCTTCTGAGCACTGAAGCTTTCTTT. Translated: CASSLFLLSTEAFF. This sequence joins TRBV11-2 and TRBJ1-1, with D uncertain. The germline V and J ends were trimmed by 3 bases and 4 bases, with 12 bases remaining between them. CDR3 size: 14 residues. Germline loops: CDR1 SGHAT, CDR2 FQNNGV.

The genes are TRBV25-1 and TRBJ2-1, with no clear D. CDR1 is MGHDK and CDR2 is SYGVNS in the germline V gene. Trimming took 3 bases from V and 6 from J, leaving 3 bases between them. The CDR3 spans 11 residues. The DNA for the CDR3 is TGTGCCAGCAGTGATAGCAATGAGCAGTTCTTC. Translation: CASSDSNEQFF.

CDR3 in DNA: TGTGCCAGCAGCGTAGTTTCAACTAGCCTCAATGAGCAGTTCTTC. Translation: CASSVVSTSLNEQFF. J is TRBJ2-1 and V is TRBV9, with D tentatively TRBD2 (6 bases). Trimming shortened V by 0 bases and J by 6 bases, and 13 bases separated the two germline ends. Germline loops: CDR1 SGDLS, CDR2 YYNGEE. The CDR3 contains 15 residues.

The chain links TRBV5-4 to TRBJ2-2, with D hard to call. CDR3 length equals 11 residues. Germline V gene sequence: CDR1 SGHNT, CDR2 YYREEE (reference sequence). V dropped 6 bases and J dropped 2 bases, with 2 bases sitting between them. The DNA of the CDR3 is TGTGCCAGCACCAACACCGGGGAGCTGTTTTTT. This sequence encodes CASTNTGELFF.

As to this clone: The sample carries other DNA sequences with the same CDR3. The gene calls are TRBV6-5 and TRBJ1-5, with D maybe TRBD1 (5 bases). The CDR3 length is 14 residues. Germline V gives CDR1 MNHEY, CDR2 SVGAGI. Deletions cut 5 bases from V and 0 bases from J, with 8 bases between. CDR3 amino acids: CASSPTVSNQPQHF. DNA for the CDR3: TGTGCCAGCAGTCCGACAGTTAGCAATCAGCCCCAGCATTTT.